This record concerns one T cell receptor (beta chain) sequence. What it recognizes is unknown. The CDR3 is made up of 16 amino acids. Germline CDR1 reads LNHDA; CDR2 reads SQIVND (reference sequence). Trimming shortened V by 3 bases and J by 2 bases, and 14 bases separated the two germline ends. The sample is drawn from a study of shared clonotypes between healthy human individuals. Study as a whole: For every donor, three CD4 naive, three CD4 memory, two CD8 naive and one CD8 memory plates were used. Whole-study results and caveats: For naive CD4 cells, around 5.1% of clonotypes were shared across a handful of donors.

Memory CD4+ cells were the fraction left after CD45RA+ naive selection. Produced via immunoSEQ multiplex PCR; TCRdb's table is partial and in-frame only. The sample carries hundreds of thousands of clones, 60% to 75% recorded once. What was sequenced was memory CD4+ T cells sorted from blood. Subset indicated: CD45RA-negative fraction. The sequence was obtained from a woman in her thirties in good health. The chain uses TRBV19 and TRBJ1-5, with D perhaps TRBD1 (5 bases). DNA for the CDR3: TGTGCCAGTAGTATGTGGGTGACAGCAGGCAATCAGCCCCAGCATTTT. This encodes CASSMWVTAGNQPQHF.